These 3 T cell receptor beta chains came from one sample sequenced in a study of regulatory T cells in long-lasting Graves disease (dated by TCRdb to the early 2020s). Sample time point, as interpreted from the label and publication: newly diagnosed GD, antithyroid drugs for less than 3 months. For both TCR sequencing and RNA sequencing, RNA was extracted from PBMCs using TRIzol. The receptor library was made with multiplex PCR. Sequencing used an Illumina HiSeq 4000. CDR3 regions were amplified by Arm-PCR with iRepertoire HTBI primers to construct TCR beta libraries. TCRdb reprocessed the public reads (quality trimming at Q25 with fastp, clone calling with MiXCR) and kept in-frame beta chains. Identical CDR3 proteins give one entry, which carries the most common genes and DNA. This sample lists hundreds of thousands of distinct CDR3 sequences; around 17% were detected once. The ten largest clonotypes hold 18% of the sample.

A further study also used this sample, focusing on T cells in Graves' hyperthyroidism and ophthalmopathy.

This sample comprised peripheral blood mononuclear cells (PBMCs), obtained at new diagnosis, from a patient treated with antithyroid drugs. Every receptor here comes from a woman aged 25 to 39 with Graves disease. Donor details come from another sample of the same person, matched by shared clones.

This clonotype was counted ten times or more. CDR3 in amino acids: CATSDFASGGELSTDTQYF. In DNA, the CDR3 is TGTGCCACCAGTGATTTTGCCAGCGGAGGCGAACTTAGCACAGATACGCAGTATTTT. The chain uses TRBV24-1 and TRBJ2-3, with a weak D call TRBD2 (5 bases). This CDR3 comprises 19 residues. Germline CDR1 and CDR2: KGHDR and SFDVKD. V lost 1 base and J lost 0, with 19 bases in between.

This clonotype appeared many times. The chain recombines TRBV6-5 with TRBJ1-5; no clear D gene. The germline V gene encodes CDR1 MNHEY and CDR2 SVGAGI. Trimming pared 2 bases from V and 1 base from J, leaving 6 bases between. The CDR3 is made up of 14 amino acids. CDR3 region: CASSYKQSNQPQHF. CDR3 bases: TGTGCCAGCAGTTACAAACAAAGCAATCAGCCCCAGCATTTT.

Ten or more counts support this clonotype. This sequence joins TRBV28 and TRBJ1-4; D is unresolved. V was shortened by 9 bases and J by 6 bases, with 17 bases between the two germline ends. This CDR3 contains 14 residues. The germline CDR1 and CDR2 sequences are MDHEN and SYDVKM. CDR3 DNA sequence: TGTGCCAGTTGTTCTCCAGTAGAGGATGAAAAACTGTTTTTT. Its translation: CASCSPVEDEKLFF.